Here is one TCR beta chain with its context. Germline values: CDR1 SGHNT, CDR2 YENEEA. Trimming took 5 bases from V and 1 from J; bases not matched to a gene: 5. This CDR3 has 16 residues. The data were obtained in a study of control samples from healthy donors and cancer patients. The method was immunoSEQ multiplex PCR; TCRdb's version includes in-frame clones alone and lacks a portion of them. Seen here are 150,000 to 190,000 clones, nearly 95% observed once, and the top ten hold approximately 2.5%. The specimen was blood. The TCR originated in a man aged 50-60 years in good health. The V call is TRBV11-3, the J call TRBJ2-3; 11 positions match TRBD2. The CDR3, as DNA: TGTGCCAGCAGCCCGACTAGCGGGAAACGCACAGATACGCAGTATTTT. Translation: CASSPTSGKRTDTQYF.